The 20 T cell receptor beta chains presented below share a single source sample, sequenced in a study of blood T cell repertoires in COVID-19. Libraries were prepared by immunoSEQ multiplex PCR; TCRdb keeps only in-frame clonotypes and omits some of them. The repertoire holds about 120,000 clones, with approximately 82% as singletons. Input material: peripheral blood. The source of these receptors is a man older than 75 with active or convalescent COVID-19.

The chain uses TRBV6-5 and TRBJ1-2; TRBD1 agrees at 7 bases. There are 14 residues in the CDR3. Germline V gene data show CDR1 as MNHEY and CDR2 as SVGAGI. The V and J ends lost 10 bases and 5 bases, in that order; junction bases with no gene match: 13. CDR3 DNA sequence: TGTGCCAACTACGCCGCAGGGGGGACTTATGGCTACACCTTC. Translation: CANYAAGGTYGYTF.

This chain joins TRBV6-2 or TRBV6-3 and TRBJ2-5; 10 bases are shared with TRBD1. J lost 7 bases, V lost 4 bases, and 6 bases had no gene match. The CDR3 spans 14 residues. Germline CDR1 is MNHEY and CDR2 is SVGEGT. The CDR3 loop reads CASSWTGGRVTQYF. The CDR3, as DNA: TGTGCCAGCAGTTGGACAGGGGGTAGGGTGACCCAGTACTTC.

The chain couples TRBV7-3 to TRBJ1-1; 8 nucleotides match TRBD1. Germline V gives CDR1 SGHTA, CDR2 FQGTGA. This CDR3 contains 14 residues. V dropped 5 bases and J dropped 3; count of bases not matched to a gene: 5. CDR3 nucleotide sequence: TGTGCCAGCAGCACCACAGGGGGGGACACTGAAGCTTTCTTT. It is translated as CASSTTGGDTEAFF.

This clone appeared a single time. As DNA, the CDR3 is TGTGCCAGCAGTAGGCAGGGGGGCACCGGGGAGCTGTTTTTT. It is translated as CASSRQGGTGELFF. The gene calls are TRBV2 and TRBJ2-2; tentative D call: TRBD1 (7 bases). The germline V gene has CDR1 SNHLY and CDR2 FYNNEI. Trimming removed 5 bases at V and 4 bases at J, with 11 bases between. The CDR3 covers 14 residues.

V and J are TRBV7-2 and TRBJ2-2; D gene uncertain. Germline CDR1 is SGHTA and CDR2 is FQGNSA. The CDR3 is 16 amino acids. V lost 1 base and J lost 2, with 11 bases in between. CDR3 sequence reads: CASSLDGGPNTGELFF. Written as DNA, the CDR3 is TGTGCCAGCAGCTTAGACGGCGGTCCTAACACCGGGGAGCTGTTTTTT.

The V and J genes are TRBV6-5 and TRBJ1-1; no firm D call. V was cut by 2 bases and J by 0 bases, with 7 bases left in between. CDR1 and CDR2 from the germline V gene are MNHEY and SVGAGI. The CDR3 is 14 residues long. The CDR3 protein is CASSYKLMNTEAFF. CDR3 in DNA: TGTGCCAGCAGTTACAAATTAATGAACACTGAAGCTTTCTTT.

The J gene is TRBJ2-3, the V gene TRBV20-1; D uncertain. The CDR3 extends over 10 amino acids. Germline V gene lookup returns CDR1 DFQATT and CDR2 SNEGSKA (reference sequence). V lost 3 bases to trimming and J lost 6 bases, with 4 bases between them. CDR3 sequence (DNA): TGCAGTGCTAGGGCTGATACGCAGTATTTT. Translating gives CSARADTQYF.

The chain carries TRBV2 and TRBJ1-4; no reliable D call. Trimming shortened V by 4 bases and J by 1 base, and 7 bases separated the two germline ends. The V gene's germline CDR1 is SNHLY and CDR2 FYNNEI. This CDR3 is built from 14 residues. CDR3 amino acids: CASSAQITNEKLFF. CDR3 bases: TGTGCCAGCAGTGCACAGATAACTAATGAAAAACTGTTTTTT.

The chain links TRBV28 to TRBJ1-6, with D perhaps matching TRBD1 (5 bases). Trimming removed 6 bases from V and 5 bases from J, with 14 bases in between. This CDR3 region has 15 residues. Per the germline V gene, CDR1 is MDHEN and CDR2 is SYDVKM. The CDR3 DNA sequence: TGTGCCAGCAGGCCAGGGTATTACAATAATTCACCCCTCCACTTT. It encodes CASRPGYYNNSPLHF.

The chain carries TRBV7-9 and TRBJ2-5; D is unresolved. The germline V gene encodes CDR1 SEHNR and CDR2 FQNEAQ (reference sequence). Deletions cut 5 bases from V and 5 bases from J, with 12 bases between. The CDR3 is made up of 13 amino acids. CDR3 sequence reads: CASSPRDSETQYF. CDR3 nucleotide sequence: TGTGCCAGCAGCCCTCGCGATTCGGAGACCCAGTACTTC.

The chain couples TRBV10-3 to TRBJ2-2; no definite D call. The CDR3 sequence is 13 residues long. V was cut by 7 bases and J by 1 base, with 7 bases left in between. Germline-derived CDR1 and CDR2 are ENHRY and SYGVKD. For the CDR3, the DNA is TGTGCCATCACAGAGGTGAACACCGGGGAGCTGTTTTTT. Translating it yields CAITEVNTGELFF.

The chain uses TRBV10-3 and TRBJ1-2; D might be TRBD1 (5 bases). The germline V and J ends were trimmed by 0 bases and 2 bases, with 7 bases remaining between them. The CDR3 loop spans 14 amino acids. Germline CDR1 ENHRY, CDR2 SYGVKD. For the CDR3, the DNA is TGTGCCATCAGTGAGTCAAGGGGAAACTATGGCTACACCTTC. Its protein is CAISESRGNYGYTF.

The V and J genes are TRBV7-2 and TRBJ2-1; possible D gene TRBD2, 7 bases. The CDR3 has 15 amino acids. The V end was cut by 1 base, the J end by 2 bases, with 9 bases between. Germline values: CDR1 SGHTA, CDR2 FQGNSA. The CDR3: CASSLVGGPYNEQFF. The CDR3 DNA sequence: TGTGCCAGCAGCTTAGTGGGGGGGCCCTACAATGAGCAGTTCTTC.

The chain joins TRBV7-3 to TRBJ1-1; 7 bases line up with TRBD1. This CDR3 is built from 15 residues. From germline, CDR1 is SGHTA and CDR2 FQGTGA. Losses at the gene ends were 5 bases for V and 1 base for J; bases not matched to a gene: 7. Here the CDR3 DNA reads TGTGCCAGCAGCCAAGACAGGGTTCCGAACACTGAAGCTTTCTTT. Encoded protein: CASSQDRVPNTEAFF. Full variable domain (remainder filled in from reference TRBV7-3 and TRBJ1-1): GAGVSQTPSNKVTEKGKYVELRCDPISGHTALYWYRQSLGQGPEFLIYFQGTGAADDSGLPNDRFFAVRPEGSVSTLKIQRTERGDSAVYLCASSQDRVPNTEAFFGQGTRLTVV.

This chain uses TRBV5-6 with TRBJ2-7; tentative D call: TRBD1 (5 bases). Germline CDR1 reads SGHDT; CDR2 reads YYEEEE. Trimming shortened V by 5 bases and J by 5 bases, and 17 bases separated the two germline ends. CDR3 length: 14 residues. CDR3 loop: CASSIDRGRHEQYF. Written as DNA, the CDR3 is TGTGCCAGCAGTATAGACAGAGGACGGCACGAGCAGTACTTC.

V is TRBV5-1 and J is TRBJ1-2, with 7 nucleotides matching TRBD1. Losses at the gene ends were 3 bases for V and 2 bases for J; bases not matched to a gene: 4. The germline V gene has CDR1 SGHRS and CDR2 YFSETQ. This CDR3 spans 14 amino acids. CDR3 region: CASSSTGTNYGYTF. As DNA, the CDR3 is TGCGCCAGCAGCTCGACAGGGACCAACTATGGCTACACCTTC.

In this sample, this clone turned up a few times. The chain is built from TRBV9 and TRBJ1-2; 7 positions match TRBD1. Germline CDR1 SGDLS, CDR2 YYNGEE. There are 15 residues in the CDR3. Trimming removed 3 bases from V and 1 base from J; junction bases left unmatched: 6. The CDR3 here is CASSAARDSNYGYTF. CDR3 in DNA: TGTGCCAGCAGCGCTGCTCGGGACAGTAACTATGGCTACACCTTC.

V gene TRBV18 combines with J gene TRBJ1-5, with D possibly matching TRBD1 (6 bases). This CDR3 region has 14 residues. Germline CDR1 reads KGHSH; CDR2 reads LQKENI. V shed 2 bases and J shed 6 bases, with 11 bases lying between them. CDR3: CASSPGGALQPQHF. The CDR3, as DNA: TGTGCCAGCTCACCAGGGGGGGCCCTTCAGCCCCAGCATTTT.

The rearrangement links TRBV27 to TRBJ1-6; 8 bases are a match to TRBD1. Germline V gene sequence: CDR1 MNHEY, CDR2 SMNVEV (reference sequence). V gave up 8 bases and J gave up 7 bases; unmatched junction bases: 22. The CDR3 loop spans 19 amino acids. Here the CDR3 DNA reads TGTGCCAGCCGGAGGTTAACGGACCACAGGGGGAGCAAAAATTCACCCCTCCACTTT. Translating gives CASRRLTDHRGSKNSPLHF.

This chain connects TRBV3-1 (or the pseudogene TRBV3-2) to TRBJ1-1; D might be TRBD1 (5 bases). Germline lookup yields CDR1 LGHDT and CDR2 YNNKEL (reference sequence). There are 16 residues in the CDR3. The V gene lost 0 bases and the J gene lost 6 bases, with 17 bases spanning the gap. This chain's CDR3 is CASSQEPRGLGAEAFF. The CDR3 DNA follows: TGTGCCAGCAGCCAAGAACCCCGGGGGTTGGGGGCTGAAGCTTTCTTT.